This TCR beta chain is drawn from a study of cytomegalovirus exposure and HLA in healthy donors. Germline V gives CDR1 SGHTA, CDR2 FQGTGA. The CDR3 extends over 16 amino acids. V lost 0 bases, J lost 7 bases, and 8 bases stayed unmatched. This clone came up once. As yet, its antigen is unknown. Amplification used 60 Vbeta primers and 13 Jbeta primers. TCRdb's copy holds only in-frame clones and misses some; the assay was immunoSEQ multiplex PCR. The table includes about 170,000 clones, approximately 80% detected once. Study-wide findings and caveats: In a later analysis, TCR association rates varied by HLA locus: DRB1 most, HLA-C fewest. There were some V segments, including TRBV6-2 and TRBV6-3, excluded as indistinguishable.

This TCR derives from a woman between 50 and 59 years old in good health and CMV-seronegative. This chain links TRBV7-3 with TRBJ2-3; 9 nucleotides align to TRBD2. Sample: PBMCs. The CDR3 region has the DNA TGTGCCAGCAGCTTAACGGCTAGCGGGACCCGACATACGCAGTATTTT. It specifies CASSLTASGTRHTQYF. The whole variable domain, remainder taken from reference TRBV7-3 and TRBJ2-3, is GAGVSQTPSNKVTEKGKYVELRCDPISGHTALYWYRQSLGQGPEFLIYFQGTGAADDSGLPNDRFFAVRPEGSVSTLKIQRTERGDSAVYLCASSLTASGTRHTQYFGPGTRLTVL.